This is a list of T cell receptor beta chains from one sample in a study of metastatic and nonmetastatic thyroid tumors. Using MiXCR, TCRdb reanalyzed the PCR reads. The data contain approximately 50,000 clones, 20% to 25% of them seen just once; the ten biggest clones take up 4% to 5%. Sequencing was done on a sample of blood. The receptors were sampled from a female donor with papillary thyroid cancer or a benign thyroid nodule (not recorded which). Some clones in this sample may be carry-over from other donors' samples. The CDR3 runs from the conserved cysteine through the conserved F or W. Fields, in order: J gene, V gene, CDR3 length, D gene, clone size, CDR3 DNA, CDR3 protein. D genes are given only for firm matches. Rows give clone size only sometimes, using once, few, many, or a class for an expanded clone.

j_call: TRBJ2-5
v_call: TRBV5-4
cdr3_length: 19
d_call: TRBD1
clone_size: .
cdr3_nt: TGTGCCAGCAGCTTCCTACTACACAGGGGGCGATGTGGAGAAGAGACCCAGTACTTC
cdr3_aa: CASSFLLHRGRCGEETQYF

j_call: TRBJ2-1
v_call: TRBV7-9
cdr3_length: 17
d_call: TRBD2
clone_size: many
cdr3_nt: TGTGCCAGCAGCCATCGGACTAGCGGTGCGTGGTACAATGAGCAGTTCTTC
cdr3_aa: CASSHRTSGAWYNEQFF

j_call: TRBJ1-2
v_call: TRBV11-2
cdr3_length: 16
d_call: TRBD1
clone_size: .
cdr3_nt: TGTTCCAGCAGCGCTCGGGCGGGACAGGTCGACTATGGCTACACCTTC
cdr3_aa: CSSSARAGQVDYGYTF

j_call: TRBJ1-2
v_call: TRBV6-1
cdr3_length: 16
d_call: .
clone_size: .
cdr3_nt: TGTGCCAGCAGTGCTCGACAGTTCCCATGTGTCTATGGCTACACCTTC
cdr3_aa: CASSARQFPCVYGYTF

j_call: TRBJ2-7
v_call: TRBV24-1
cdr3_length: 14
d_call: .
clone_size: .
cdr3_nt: TGTGCCACCAGTGATCCCTCTAGGGGTAGCGAGCAGTACTTC
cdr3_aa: CATSDPSRGSEQYF

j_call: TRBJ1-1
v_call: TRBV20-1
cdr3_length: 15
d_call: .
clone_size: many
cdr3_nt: TGCAGTGCCGACGGGACACAATCAATGAACACTGAAGCTTTCTTT
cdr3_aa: CSADGTQSMNTEAFF

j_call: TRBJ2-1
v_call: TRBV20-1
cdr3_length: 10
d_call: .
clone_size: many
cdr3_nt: TGCAGTGCTAATGGGCATGAGCAGTTCTTC
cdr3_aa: CSANGHEQFF

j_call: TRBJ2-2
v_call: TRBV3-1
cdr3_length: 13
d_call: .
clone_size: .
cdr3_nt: TGTGCCAGCAGCCAAGGTAACACCGGGGAGCTGTTTTTT
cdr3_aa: CASSQGNTGELFF

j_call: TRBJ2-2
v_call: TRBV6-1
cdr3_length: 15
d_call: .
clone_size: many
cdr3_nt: TGTGCCAGCATCCTGGGACTTCCACCACCCGGGGAGCTGTTTTTT
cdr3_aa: CASILGLPPPGELFF

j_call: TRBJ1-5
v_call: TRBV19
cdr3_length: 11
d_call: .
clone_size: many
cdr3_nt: TGTGCCAGTAGTATAGTCCAGCCCCAGCACTTT
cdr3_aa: CASSIVQPQHF